Listed here are 18 T cell receptor beta chains from one sample, sequenced in a study of blood T cell repertoires in COVID-19. Only in-frame clones appear in the TCRdb table, and some are missing; sequencing was by immunoSEQ multiplex PCR. The table shows some 94,000 clones, with less than 90% occurring only once. What was sequenced was peripheral blood. The receptors were gathered from a man in his 70s with active or convalescent COVID-19.

J is TRBJ1-1 and V is TRBV7-8, with TRBD1 identical over 7 bases. Germline assignment: CDR1 SGHVS and CDR2 FQNEAQ. The CDR3 is 11 amino acids. V trimming: 5 bases; J trimming: 11 bases; junction bases outside the gene matches: 5. The CDR3 is CASSGDRVAFF. DNA for the CDR3: TGTGCCAGCAGCGGAGACAGGGTTGCTTTCTTT.

V usage is TRBV5-6 and J usage is TRBJ2-7; 12 bases align to TRBD2. Trimming cost V 3 bases and J 2 bases; bases outside gene matches: 0. Germline V gene lookup returns CDR1 SGHDT and CDR2 YYEEEE. The CDR3 contains 14 residues. The CDR3: CASSSSGGAYEQYF. Here the CDR3 DNA reads TGTGCCAGCAGCTCTAGCGGGGGGGCCTACGAGCAGTACTTC. The variable domain in full, with the rest retrieved from reference TRBV5-6 and TRBJ2-7, is DAGVTQSPTHLIKTRGQQVTLRCSPKSGHDTVSWYQQALGQGPQFIFQYYEEEERQRGNFPDRFSGHQFPNYSSELNVNALLLGDSALYLCASSSSGGAYEQYFGPGTRLTVT.

This clone was observed once. The chain carries TRBV28 and TRBJ2-1; perhaps TRBD2 as D (7 bases). The CDR3 has 15 amino acids. Trimming left V 7 bases short and J 8 bases short, with 21 bases between. Germline CDR1 and CDR2: MDHEN and SYDVKM. The DNA for the CDR3 is TGTGCCAGCACCTCATCGGGGGGCCGTATATATGAGCAGTTCTTC. Residues: CASTSSGGRIYEQFF. The full variable domain, in which reference TRBV28 and TRBJ2-1 provide the parts outside the CDR3, is DVKVTQSSRYLVKRTGEKVFLECVQDMDHENMFWYRQDPGLGLRLIYFSYDVKMKEKGDIPEGYSVSREKKERFSLILESASTNQTSMYLCASTSSGGRIYEQFFGPGTRLTVL.

The chain recombines TRBV28 with TRBJ1-2; D might be TRBD1 (5 bases). Looked up from germline, CDR1 is MDHEN and CDR2 is SYDVKM. CDR3 length: 13 amino acids. V lost 3 bases and J 2 bases, leaving 7 bases between the germline ends. CDR3 amino acids: CASSFQGNYGYTF. In nucleotides, the CDR3 is TGTGCCAGCAGTTTCCAGGGAAACTATGGCTACACCTTC.

This clone was counted between two and nine times. The V gene is TRBV12-3 or TRBV12-4, the J gene TRBJ1-5, with D hard to call. Trimming removed 6 bases from V and 7 bases from J, with 13 bases in between. CDR3 length equals 13 residues. CDR3: CASSLASLQPQHF. The CDR3, as DNA: TGTGCCAGCAGCTTGGCCTCCCTCCAGCCCCAGCATTTT.

As to this clone: Other DNA sequences in this specimen translate into the identical CDR3. This chain connects TRBV27 to TRBJ1-5; 7 bases align to TRBD1. The junction had 3 bases not matched to a gene; V was cut back by 5 bases and J by 2 bases. Germline V gene data show CDR1 as MNHEY and CDR2 as SMNVEV (reference sequence). CDR3 length: 14 amino acids. In nucleotides, the CDR3 is TGTGCCAGCAGTCCCGGGACAGGCAATCAGCCCCAGCATTTT. It encodes CASSPGTGNQPQHF.

V gene TRBV27 combines with J gene TRBJ2-2, with D uncertain. Trimming took 6 bases from V and 3 from J, leaving 11 bases between them. This CDR3 comprises 14 residues. Per germline, CDR1 MNHEY and CDR2 SMNVEV (reference sequence). CDR3 sequence reads: CASRPSRHTGELFF. CDR3 nucleotides: TGTGCCAGCAGGCCCTCTAGGCACACCGGGGAGCTGTTTTTT.

This clone was found once. This chain links TRBV6-2 or TRBV6-3 with TRBJ2-2; TRBD2 agrees at 14 bases. Trimming removed 6 bases from V and 0 bases from J; junction bases left unmatched: 6. Germline V CDR1 and CDR2: MNHEY, SVGEGT. This CDR3 region has 18 residues. CDR3 region: CASSPGLAGGPNTGELFF. CDR3 nucleotides: TGTGCCAGCAGCCCTGGACTAGCGGGGGGCCCGAACACCGGGGAGCTGTTTTTT.

The rearrangement joins TRBV2 to TRBJ1-3; D is unclear. V was pared by 5 bases and J by 0 bases, with 11 bases between. This CDR3 region has 15 residues. CDR1 and CDR2 from the germline V gene are SNHLY and FYNNEI. The CDR3 reads CASSPVLASGNTIYF. The CDR3 DNA follows: TGTGCCAGCAGTCCCGTTTTGGCCTCTGGAAACACCATATATTTT.

This rearrangement joins TRBV5-4 to TRBJ1-4, with TRBD1 matching 10 bases. Germline V lookup: CDR1 SGHNT, CDR2 YYREEE (reference sequence). This CDR3 has 16 amino acids. V dropped 4 bases and J dropped 8; count of bases not matched to a gene: 11. In nucleotides, the CDR3 is TGTGCCAGCAGCACCTCCGGGGGACAGGGGCTAGAAAAACTGTTTTTT. Its protein is CASSTSGGQGLEKLFF.

V gene TRBV24-1 combines with J gene TRBJ2-1; 8 bases match TRBD1. J lost 8 bases, V lost 4 bases, and 12 bases had no gene match. Looked up from germline, CDR1 is KGHDR and CDR2 is SFDVKD. CDR3 length equals 16 residues. CDR3 nucleotide sequence: TGTGCCACCAGTGAGCCCGGGACAGGCGGGATATATGAGCAGTTCTTC. Its protein product is CATSEPGTGGIYEQFF.

CDR3: CSAQGGETQYF. In DNA, the CDR3 is TGCAGTGCCCAGGGGGGAGAGACCCAGTACTTC. The chain uses TRBV20-1 and TRBJ2-5; a weak D match, TRBD1 (7 bases). Trimming stripped 6 bases from V and 4 bases from J, with 9 bases between. Germline V gives CDR1 DFQATT, CDR2 SNEGSKA (reference sequence). The CDR3 is 11 amino acids.

The chain couples TRBV2 to TRBJ1-5; D unclear. With 7 bases removed from V and 1 base from J, the gap between germline ends came to 11 bases. Germline-derived CDR1 and CDR2 are SNHLY and FYNNEI. This CDR3 has 14 amino acids. DNA for the CDR3: TGTGCCAGCAAGTACCGCAGGAGCAATCAGCCCCAGCATTTT. This translates into CASKYRRSNQPQHF.

In DNA form, the CDR3 reads TGCGCCAGCAGCTTGGCGGGACAGGTTGCAGATACGCAGTATTTT. Its translation is CASSLAGQVADTQYF. This sequence joins TRBV5-1 and TRBJ2-3, with TRBD1 identical over 8 bases. CDR3 length equals 15 residues. The V gene end was trimmed by 0 bases and the J gene end by 4 bases; junction bases not matched to a gene: 4. Germline CDR1 and CDR2: SGHRS and YFSETQ.

This clone was counted a single time. The chain combines TRBV18 with TRBJ2-1, with TRBD2 identical over 9 bases. Germline V lookup: CDR1 KGHSH, CDR2 LQKENI. This CDR3 comprises 18 residues. Trimming at V came to 0 bases and at J to 7 bases, leaving 13 bases not matched to a gene. The CDR3 loop reads CASSPPSRSGLAQNEQFF. The CDR3 region has the DNA TGTGCCAGCTCACCACCGTCGCGGTCGGGACTAGCCCAGAATGAGCAGTTCTTC. The full variable domain, with the rest looked up from reference TRBV18 and TRBJ2-1, is NAGVMQNPRHLVRRRGQEARLRCSPMKGHSHVYWYRQLPEEGLKFMVYLQKENIIDESGMPKERFSAEFPKEGPSILRIQQVVRGDSAAYFCASSPPSRSGLAQNEQFFGPGTRLTVL.

This clone has just one count. The rearrangement joins TRBV15 to TRBJ1-4; TRBD1 matches at 9 bases. V shed 0 bases and J 7 bases; nucleotides not matched to a gene: 3. CDR3 size: 15 residues. Looked up from germline, CDR1 is LNHNV and CDR2 is YYDKDF (reference sequence). CDR3: CATSRDRGQGEKLFF. In nucleotides, the CDR3 is TGTGCCACCAGCAGAGATCGGGGACAGGGTGAAAAACTGTTTTTT.

The rearrangement links TRBV2 to TRBJ1-3; no clear D. The V and J ends lost 9 bases and 0 bases respectively, with 9 bases between them. CDR3 length: 13 residues. The germline CDR1 and CDR2 sequences are SNHLY and FYNNEI. CDR3 loop: CASSTNSGNTIYF. The CDR3 nucleotides read TGTGCCAGTAGTACTAACTCTGGAAACACCATATATTTT.

Concerning this clone itself: Other DNA sequences within the sample encode an identical CDR3. CDR3 in amino acids: CAWSVLGQSYEQYF. The DNA of the CDR3 is TGTGCCTGGAGTGTACTGGGACAGTCCTACGAGCAGTACTTC. The chain is built from TRBV30 and TRBJ2-7, with TRBD1 identical over 7 bases. This CDR3 spans 14 amino acids. V gave up 0 bases and J gave up 1 base; unmatched junction bases: 3. CDR1 is GTSNPN and CDR2 is SVGIG in the germline V gene (reference sequence).